A single sample gave rise to the 26 T cell receptor beta chains below, sequenced in a study of T-cell reconstitution after alpha-beta-depleted transplantation in children. It was with unique molecular identifiers that the TCRbeta library was prepared. A single record per CDR3 protein comes from TCRdb applying MiXCR to the PCR reads. The sample includes 100,000 to 120,000 distinct CDR3 sequences, approximately 6.9% seen only once; the top ten take roughly 25%. The sequenced sample was PBMCs, mostly from graft donor cells, obtained 360 days after TCRalphabeta/CD19-depleted stem cell transplant. These receptor sequences come from a male patient between 2 and 10 years old who had a stem cell transplant for acute lymphoblastic leukemia, so the T cells may come from the graft donor.

This clonotype was recorded many times. V usage is TRBV12-3 or TRBV12-4 and J usage is TRBJ2-5; maybe TRBD1 (5 bases). Trimming removed 6 bases at V and 2 bases at J, with 13 bases between. There are 14 residues in the CDR3. The CDR3 coding sequence is TGTGCCAGCAGCCCAGGACACCGTCAAGAGACCCAGTACTTC. It encodes CASSPGHRQETQYF.

This clonotype was picked up many times. The chain joins TRBV28 to TRBJ1-1; no reliable D call. CDR3 size: 11 residues. Deletions cut 5 bases from V and 5 bases from J, with 6 bases between. Germline-derived CDR1 and CDR2 are MDHEN and SYDVKM. Here the CDR3 DNA reads TGTGCCAGCAGTCCACTAACTGAAGCTTTCTTT. This gives the protein CASSPLTEAFF.

This clonotype has only a few counts. The chain links TRBV12-3 or TRBV12-4 to TRBJ1-2; D is undetermined. Trimming stripped 5 bases from V and 7 bases from J, with 8 bases between. The CDR3 length is 11 residues. As DNA, the CDR3 is TGTGCCAGCAGTCCAGCCCTTGGCTACACCTTC. Its translation: CASSPALGYTF.

At least ten counts were recorded for this clonotype. This chain joins TRBV5-1 and TRBJ2-5, with unresolved D. Germline CDR1 reads SGHRS; CDR2 reads YFSETQ. The CDR3 covers 12 residues. The V end lost 4 bases, the J end lost 5 bases, and 9 bases lay between the germline ends. CDR3 nucleotides: TGCGCCAGCAGCGAAACCCGCGAGACCCAGTACTTC. Translating it yields CASSETRETQYF.

This clonotype was found many times. This chain connects TRBV28 to TRBJ1-1; D is unclear. CDR1 MDHEN and CDR2 SYDVKM come from the germline V gene. CDR3 length: 13 residues. The V gene lost 2 bases and the J gene lost 2 bases, with 6 bases spanning the gap. The CDR3 here is CASSLNVNTEAFF. In DNA, the CDR3 is TGTGCCAGCAGTTTAAACGTAAACACTGAAGCTTTCTTT.

This clonotype was recorded a few times. CDR3: CASSFLGLISGEQYF. The DNA of the CDR3 is TGTGCCAGCAGTTTTCTCGGGCTTATCTCGGGTGAGCAGTACTTC. V and J are TRBV27 and TRBJ2-7; D is uncertain. Germline V gene sequence: CDR1 MNHEY, CDR2 SMNVEV (reference sequence). This CDR3 comprises 15 residues. Trimming left V 3 bases short and J 7 bases short, with 19 bases between.

V and J are TRBV7-9 and TRBJ2-7, with D possibly being TRBD2 (6 bases). The V gene lost 4 bases and the J gene lost 2 bases, with 15 bases spanning the gap. Germline V gives CDR1 SEHNR, CDR2 FQNEAQ (reference sequence). This CDR3 has 15 amino acids. The CDR3 bases are TGTGCCAGCAGCTCGAAGGCGGGGCCAACCTACGAGCAGTACTTC. It yields the protein CASSSKAGPTYEQYF.

This clonotype occurred many times. The chain has TRBV25-1 and TRBJ2-5; D unclear. The germline V and J ends were trimmed by 0 bases and 4 bases, with 12 bases remaining between them. In germline, CDR1 is MGHDK, CDR2 SYGVNS. The length of the CDR3 is 15 residues. The chain's CDR3 is CASSEYRRLGETQYF. CDR3 bases: TGTGCCAGCAGTGAATATAGGCGGTTAGGAGAGACCCAGTACTTC.

This rearrangement joins TRBV4-2 to TRBJ2-7; 7 bases map to TRBD1. Germline CDR1 and CDR2: LGHNA and YNFKEQ. V shed 0 bases, J shed 2 bases, and the junction held 13 bases outside the gene matches. This CDR3 is built from 18 residues. The chain's CDR3 is CASSQDPPDRVRPYEQYF. DNA of the CDR3: TGTGCCAGCAGCCAAGATCCGCCCGACAGGGTTCGGCCCTACGAGCAGTACTTC.

Turning to this clonotype: A much bigger clone sits one base away, suggesting this may be a read error. This chain links TRBV9 with TRBJ2-7; 8 bases match TRBD1. Trimming removed 4 bases from V and 4 bases from J; junction bases left unmatched: 4. The V gene's germline CDR1 is SGDLS and CDR2 YYNGEE. The CDR3 has 13 amino acids. CDR3 residues: CASSKRQGYEQYF. CDR3 nucleotide sequence: TGTGCCAGCAGCAAACGACAGGGGTACGAGCAGTACTTC.

The chain is built from TRBV4-3 and TRBJ2-1; D gene uncertain. V was shortened by 0 bases and J by 6 bases, with 12 bases between the two germline ends. Germline CDR1 LGHNA, CDR2 YSLEER. This CDR3 region has 15 residues. In DNA form, the CDR3 reads TGCGCCAGCAGCCAAGATGGGTGGGCCCCCAATGAGCAGTTCTTC. Its protein product is CASSQDGWAPNEQFF.

This chain connects TRBV27 to TRBJ2-3, with 8 bases matching TRBD2. Unmatched junction bases numbered 8, after V lost 4 bases and J lost 2 bases. In germline, CDR1 is MNHEY, CDR2 SMNVEV (reference sequence). The CDR3 covers 16 residues. CDR3 residues: CASSSPGGGPTDTQYF. In nucleotides, the CDR3 is TGTGCCAGCAGTTCACCCGGGGGGGGTCCCACAGATACGCAGTATTTT.

The chain is built from TRBV4-1 and TRBJ2-2, with 9 bases identical to TRBD2. Trimming took 8 bases from V and 3 from J; bases not matched to a gene: 7. This CDR3 has 15 residues. Germline lookup yields CDR1 MGHRA and CDR2 YSYEKL. The CDR3 DNA sequence: TGCGCCAGCGGACTAGCGAGCCGGGACACCGGGGAGCTGTTTTTT. It encodes CASGLASRDTGELFF.

This chain connects TRBV4-2 to TRBJ2-6, with D maybe TRBD2 (6 bases). Looked up from germline, CDR1 is LGHNA and CDR2 is YNFKEQ. The CDR3 is made up of 18 amino acids. V was pared by 5 bases and J by 0 bases, with 17 bases between. CDR3 residues: CASSKGTGSLSGANVLTF. The CDR3 DNA reads as TGTGCCAGCAGCAAAGGGACTGGATCTCTCTCTGGGGCCAACGTCCTGACTTTC.

Ten or more counts support this clonotype. This chain links TRBV27 with TRBJ2-7; 8 bases agree with TRBD1. The germline CDR1 and CDR2 sequences are MNHEY and SMNVEV (reference sequence). The CDR3 extends over 13 amino acids. J gave up 7 bases and V 3 bases, and 5 bases lay outside the gene matches. The CDR3 sequence: CASSLDRAKEQYF. CDR3 in DNA: TGTGCCAGCAGTTTGGACAGGGCCAAGGAGCAGTACTTC.

This clonotype was observed at least ten times. The chain couples TRBV7-9 to TRBJ2-7, with a possible D match to TRBD1 (5 bases). The CDR3 runs 14 residues. Per germline, CDR1 SEHNR and CDR2 FQNEAQ (reference sequence). Trimming took off 7 bases at V and 6 bases at J, with 19 bases between the two ends. The CDR3 DNA sequence: TGTGCCAGCATTCGGCTGGGCAGGCAGGGCGAGCAGTACTTC. Protein: CASIRLGRQGEQYF.

This clonotype showed up many times. The chain employs TRBV4-3 and TRBJ2-6; D gene unclear. Germline values: CDR1 LGHNA, CDR2 YSLEER. CDR3 length equals 13 residues. V dropped 1 base and J dropped 9 bases, with 7 bases sitting between them. The CDR3 DNA sequence: TGCGCCAGCAGCCAAGGAGGTGTCAACGTCCTGACTTTC. Residues: CASSQGGVNVLTF.

This clonotype was seen at least ten times. The V call is TRBV12-3 or TRBV12-4, the J call TRBJ2-1, with TRBD2 identical over 7 bases. V trimming: 7 bases; J trimming: 4 bases; junction bases outside the gene matches: 7. The CDR3 contains 14 residues. CDR3 amino acids: CASTLGGGYNEQFF. Written as DNA, the CDR3 is TGTGCCAGCACCTTGGGCGGGGGATACAATGAGCAGTTCTTC.

There are many counts of this clonotype. The rearrangement uses TRBV5-1 and TRBJ2-5; 7 nucleotides agree with TRBD2. The CDR3 totals 14 residues. With 4 bases clipped from V and 1 base from J, the junction kept 4 bases outside the gene matches. The germline gives CDR1 SGHRS, CDR2 YFSETQ. The CDR3 DNA reads as TGCGCCAGCAGCCCCTGGGGGGGCCAAGAGACCCAGTACTTC. This encodes CASSPWGGQETQYF.

This clonotype was counted at least ten times. The CDR3 reads CAISEGADSNEKLFF. In DNA form, the CDR3 reads TGTGCCATCAGTGAAGGGGCAGATTCTAATGAAAAACTGTTTTTT. The rearrangement uses TRBV10-3 and TRBJ1-4; TRBD1 might be the D (5 bases). V was clipped by 3 bases and J by 3 bases, with 11 bases between them. The CDR3 length is 15 residues. CDR1 is ENHRY and CDR2 is SYGVKD in the germline V gene.

This clonotype appeared many times. This chain links TRBV6-5 with TRBJ2-3, with D maybe TRBD1 (5 bases). Trimming took 0 bases from V and 2 from J, leaving 15 bases between them. Germline loops: CDR1 MNHEY, CDR2 SVGAGI. The CDR3 runs to 17 residues. CDR3 bases: TGTGCCAGCAGTTACTCGACCCAGGGTTTCTTCACAGATACGCAGTATTTT. Amino acid sequence: CASSYSTQGFFTDTQYF.

This clonotype has a handful of counts. The chain is built from TRBV6-5 and TRBJ1-1, with D possibly TRBD1 on 5 matching bases. The CDR3 extends over 18 amino acids. Trimming stripped 0 bases from V and 3 bases from J, with 20 bases between. Germline CDR1 is MNHEY and CDR2 is SVGAGI. CDR3: CASSYSMGERGLDTEAFF. In DNA, the CDR3 is TGTGCCAGCAGTTACTCGATGGGGGAAAGGGGTCTCGACACTGAAGCTTTCTTT.

This clonotype was detected ten times or more. The chain joins TRBV6-4 to TRBJ2-1; 13 positions match TRBD2. The CDR3 has 14 residues. Trimming took 5 bases from V and 10 from J; bases not matched to a gene: 5. CDR1 and CDR2 from the germline V gene are MRHNA and SNTAGT. CDR3 in DNA: TGTGCCAGCAGTACTAGCGGGGGGGCCAGAGAGCAGTTCTTC. This gives the protein CASSTSGGAREQFF.

Concerning this clonotype: Possible read error: a much larger clone is one base away. This sequence joins TRBV10-3 and TRBJ2-2; a weak D match, TRBD1 (6 bases). The CDR3 covers 18 residues. Germline V gene data show CDR1 as ENHRY and CDR2 as SYGVKD. Written as DNA, the CDR3 is TGTGCCATCAATGAGGAGGAGCAGGGGACCGCGAACACCGGGGAGCTGTTTTTT. Translation gives CAINEEEQGTANTGELFF.

J is TRBJ1-1 and V is TRBV4-3; D call uncertain. Per the germline V gene, CDR1 is LGHNA and CDR2 is YSLEER. This CDR3 is built from 15 residues. The V end was cut by 0 bases, the J end by 4 bases, with 12 bases between. The CDR3 here is CASSQDPGWGTEAFF. The CDR3 DNA reads TGCGCCAGCAGCCAAGATCCAGGATGGGGCACTGAAGCTTTCTTT.

This clonotype was detected only a few times. V and J are TRBV13 and TRBJ2-7; D possibly corresponds to TRBD1 (5 bases). CDR1 and CDR2 from the germline V gene are PRHDT and FYEKMQ (reference sequence). The V end was cut by 3 bases, the J end by 4 bases, with 13 bases between. The CDR3 is 14 amino acids. CDR3 sequence (DNA): TGTGCCAGCAGCTTTGACAGTCGCCTTTACGAGCAGTACTTC. Encoded protein: CASSFDSRLYEQYF.